What follows describes a single TCR beta chain. The target antigen is unknown. The table came from immunoSEQ multiplex PCR; TCRdb's copy has only in-frame clones and leaves some out. The sample includes 2.5 million or so clones, approximately 94% of them seen just once. The data were obtained in a study of shared clonotypes between healthy human individuals. The wider study: The study used three CD4 naive, three CD4 memory, two CD8 naive and one CD8 memory plate per donor.

General observations from the study: The study found about 5.1% of naive CD4 clonotypes shared across four donors.

The germline V gene encodes CDR1 MDHEN and CDR2 SYDVKM. Trimming took off 3 bases at V and 6 bases at J, with 17 bases between the two ends. This CDR3 region has 16 residues. Sequencing was carried out using naive CD4+ T cells sorted from blood. The sample's subset: CD45RA+ positively selected. The chain has TRBV28 and TRBJ2-2, with D perhaps TRBD2 (5 bases). This clonotype originated in a man between 18 and 29 years old in good health. In DNA, the CDR3 is TGTGCCAGCAGTTTTACTCCGTTGGGTAGCGCCGGGGAGCTGTTTTTT. It encodes CASSFTPLGSAGELFF.